Listed here are 2 T cell receptor beta chains from one sample, sequenced in a study of T-cell memory formation after mild COVID-19. TCRdb reanalysed the 5' RACE reads using MiXCR and keeps one entry per CDR3 protein. The repertoire holds approximately 390,000 distinct CDR3 sequences, with more than 15% as singletons. Sequencing was done on a sample of PBMCs or a T cell subset sorted from them (not recorded which). The receptors were gathered from a man younger than 30 who had mild COVID-19 (a few samples of this study predate the infection). Cell type and time point are not known.

The chain combines TRBV4-1 with TRBJ2-3; D is unresolved. Germline-derived CDR1 and CDR2 are MGHRA and YSYEKL. V was cut by 3 bases and J by 2 bases, with 3 bases left in between. This CDR3 spans 12 amino acids. CDR3 loop: CASSQNTDTQYF. Here the CDR3 DNA reads TGCGCCAGCAGCCAGAACACAGATACGCAGTATTTT.

This clonotype was seen only a few times. This chain connects TRBV4-2 to TRBJ1-6; 7 bases agree with TRBD1. The CDR3 loop spans 15 amino acids. Germline trimming cut 0 bases from V and 7 bases from J; bases unmatched to any gene: 3. The germline V gene has CDR1 LGHNA and CDR2 YNFKEQ. The CDR3 region has the DNA TGTGCCAGCAGCCAAGATGGGACAGACAATTCACCCCTCCACTTT. Encoded protein: CASSQDGTDNSPLHF.